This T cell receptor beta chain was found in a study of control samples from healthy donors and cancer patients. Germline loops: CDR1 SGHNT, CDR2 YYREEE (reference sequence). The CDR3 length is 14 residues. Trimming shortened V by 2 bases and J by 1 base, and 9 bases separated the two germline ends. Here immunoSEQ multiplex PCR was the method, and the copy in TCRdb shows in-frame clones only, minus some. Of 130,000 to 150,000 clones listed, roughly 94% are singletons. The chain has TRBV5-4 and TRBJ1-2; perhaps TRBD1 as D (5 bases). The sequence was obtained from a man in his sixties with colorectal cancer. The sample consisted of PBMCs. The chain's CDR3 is CASSFARDNYGYTF. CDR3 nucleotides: TGTGCCAGCAGCTTTGCCAGGGATAACTATGGCTACACCTTC.